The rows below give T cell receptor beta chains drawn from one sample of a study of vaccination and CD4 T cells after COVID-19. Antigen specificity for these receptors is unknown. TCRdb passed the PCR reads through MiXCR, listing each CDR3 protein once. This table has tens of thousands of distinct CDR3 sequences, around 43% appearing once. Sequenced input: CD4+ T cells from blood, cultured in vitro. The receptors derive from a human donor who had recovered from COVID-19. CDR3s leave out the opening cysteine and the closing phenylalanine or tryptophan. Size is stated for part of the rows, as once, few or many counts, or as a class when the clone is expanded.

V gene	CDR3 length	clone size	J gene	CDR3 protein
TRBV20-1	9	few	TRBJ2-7	SARRSHEQY
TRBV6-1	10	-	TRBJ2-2	ASRVATGELF
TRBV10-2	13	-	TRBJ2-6	ASSDPGAGANVLT
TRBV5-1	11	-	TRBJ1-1	ASSLDSYGAAF
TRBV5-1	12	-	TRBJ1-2	ASSLGTPNYGYT
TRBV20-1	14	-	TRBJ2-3	SARGLAGVSTDTQY
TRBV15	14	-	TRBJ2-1	ATSRAAGTFHNEQF
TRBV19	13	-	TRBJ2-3	ASSMRTGGADTQY
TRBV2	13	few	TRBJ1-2	ASSEAGTADRGYT
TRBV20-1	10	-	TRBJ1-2	SALGGRRGYT
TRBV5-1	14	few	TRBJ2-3	ASSLLLAGGSDTQY
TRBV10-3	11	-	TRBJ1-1	AISESGKTEAF
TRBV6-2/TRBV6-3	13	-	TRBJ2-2	ASSYGGQITGELF
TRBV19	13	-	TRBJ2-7	ASSQPTSGAYEQY
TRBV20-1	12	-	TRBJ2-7	SATGGQGAYEQY
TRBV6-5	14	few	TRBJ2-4	ASSSTSGITKNIQY
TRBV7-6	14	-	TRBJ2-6	ASSLAPPSGANVLT
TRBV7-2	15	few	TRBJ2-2	ASSRGQGGGNTGELF
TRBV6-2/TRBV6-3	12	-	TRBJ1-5	ASRIDSSNQPQH
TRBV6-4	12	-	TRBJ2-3	ASSRQGGADTQY
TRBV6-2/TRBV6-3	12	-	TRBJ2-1	ASLPRTSYNEQF
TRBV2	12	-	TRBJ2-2	ASRPGSYTGELF
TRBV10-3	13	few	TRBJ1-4	AIRGTGTGDEKLF
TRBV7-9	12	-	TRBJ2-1	ASSPTRDYNEQF
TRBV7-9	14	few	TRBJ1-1	ASSLAGRGLNTEAF
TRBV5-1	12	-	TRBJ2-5	ASSLMGVQETQY
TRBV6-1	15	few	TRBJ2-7	ASSPRGRLAGSYEQY
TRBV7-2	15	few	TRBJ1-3	ASSLDTYRGSGNTIY
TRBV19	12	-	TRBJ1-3	ASSTGASGNTIY
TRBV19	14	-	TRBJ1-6	ASAGTGFSYNSPLH
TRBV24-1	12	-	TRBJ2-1	ATSDPVRLREQF
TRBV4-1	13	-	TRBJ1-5	ASSQDFRQGEPQH
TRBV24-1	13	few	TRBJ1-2	ATSDTGTGDYGYT
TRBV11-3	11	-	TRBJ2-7	ASSGTGGSEQY
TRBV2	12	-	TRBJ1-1	ASRDRGIMGEAF
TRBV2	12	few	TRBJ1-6	ASGEETLSVALH
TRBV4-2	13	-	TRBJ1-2	ASSQGVRQNYGYT
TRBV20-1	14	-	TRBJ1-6	SARDYQSSYNSPLH
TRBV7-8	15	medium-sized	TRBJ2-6	ASSLVGVSSGANVLT
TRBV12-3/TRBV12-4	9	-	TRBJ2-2	ASSTSGELF
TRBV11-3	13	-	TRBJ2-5	ASSLDYSGQETQY
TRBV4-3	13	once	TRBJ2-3	ARSQDPMTRDTQY